These 16 T cell receptor beta chains were sequenced from one sample in a study of T cells after yellow fever vaccination. From the 5' RACE reads, TCRdb called clonotypes with MiXCR, one entry per CDR3 protein. The sample yields fewer than 350,000 distinct CDR3 sequences, roughly 9.4% seen once. The material was PBMCs, obtained on the day of the first yellow fever vaccination. The origin of the receptors is a man between 18 and 35 years old who received the YFV17D yellow fever vaccine.

The chain has TRBV12-3 or TRBV12-4 and TRBJ1-6; 7 bases are shared with TRBD1. V lost 6 bases and J lost 9; bases outside the gene matches: 8. This CDR3 has 14 amino acids. CDR3 coding DNA: TGTGCCAGCAGCTCCGGGACAGAAACTTCACCCCTCCACTTT. Translating gives CASSSGTETSPLHF.

This clonotype was counted ten times or more. This chain links TRBV29-1 with TRBJ2-1, with D possibly being TRBD1 or TRBD2 (7 bases each). The germline V and J ends were trimmed by 6 bases and 8 bases, with 17 bases remaining between them. From germline, CDR1 is SQVTM and CDR2 ANQGSEA. This CDR3 is 13 amino acids long. CDR3 in DNA: TGCAGCGTCTGGGGGCAGGGGGGGGATGAGCAGTTCTTC. It encodes CSVWGQGGDEQFF.

V gene TRBV3-1 combines with J gene TRBJ2-3; 7 positions match TRBD2. The ends lost 4 bases at V and 2 bases at J; junction bases unmatched: 6. Germline lookup yields CDR1 LGHDT and CDR2 YNNKEL (reference sequence). The CDR3 covers 15 residues. The CDR3 nucleotides read TGTGCCAGCAGCCCCCTAGCGGTGGTCACAGATACGCAGTATTTT. Translation gives CASSPLAVVTDTQYF.

This clonotype was counted only a few times. The chain joins TRBV20-1 to TRBJ2-7; a possible D gene is TRBD1 (6 bases). CDR1 and CDR2 from the germline V gene are DFQATT and SNEGSKA (reference sequence). CDR3 size: 11 residues. In nucleotides, the CDR3 is TGCAGAAGGACAGAGCCCTACGAGCAGTACTTC. Its translation is CRRTEPYEQYF.

The J gene is TRBJ2-1, the V gene TRBV15; tentative D call: TRBD1 (6 bases). The CDR3 is 16 amino acids. Germline CDR1 reads LNHNV; CDR2 reads YYDKDF (reference sequence). Trimming removed 0 bases at V and 10 bases at J, with 19 bases between. CDR3 region: CATSRETGHGPLEQFF. The DNA of the CDR3 is TGTGCCACCAGCAGAGAAACGGGACACGGACCTCTGGAGCAGTTCTTC.

The gene calls are TRBV29-1 and TRBJ1-1; possible D gene TRBD1, 6 bases. The CDR3 contains 12 residues. The V and J ends lost 6 bases and 7 bases respectively, with 15 bases between them. From germline, CDR1 is SQVTM and CDR2 ANQGSEA. CDR3 in amino acids: CSVMLGAGEAFF. The DNA of the CDR3 is TGCAGCGTAATGCTGGGGGCAGGTGAAGCTTTCTTT.

This chain connects TRBV3-1 to TRBJ2-1; 8 nucleotides align to TRBD2. Germline loops: CDR1 LGHDT, CDR2 YNNKEL (reference sequence). V gave up 1 base and J gave up 4 bases; unmatched junction bases: 3. The length of the CDR3 is 15 residues. The CDR3 protein is CASSQAGGLYNEQFF. CDR3 in DNA: TGTGCCAGCAGCCAAGCGGGGGGGCTGTACAATGAGCAGTTCTTC.

This clonotype is a singleton in its sample. The chain carries TRBV7-3 and TRBJ1-2; D possibly corresponds to TRBD1 (5 bases). The CDR3 is made up of 13 amino acids. Germline loops: CDR1 SGHTA, CDR2 FQGTGA. V shed 4 bases and J shed 10 bases, with 16 bases lying between them. The DNA of the CDR3 is TGTGCCAGCAGCTCGCCCGGGGCCCCGTTCTACACCTTC. The encoded protein is CASSSPGAPFYTF.

The gene calls are TRBV4-1 and TRBJ1-1; D is undetermined. V was shortened by 4 bases and J by 2 bases, with 8 bases between the two germline ends. This CDR3 has 13 amino acids. CDR1 and CDR2 (germline): MGHRA, YSYEKL. DNA of the CDR3: TGCGCCAGCAGCCGAAGGACTAACACTGAAGCTTTCTTT. It codes for CASSRRTNTEAFF.

The chain recombines TRBV12-3 or TRBV12-4 with TRBJ2-3; 8 bases line up with TRBD1. V shed 5 bases, J shed 1 base, and the junction held 5 bases outside the gene matches. The CDR3 contains 15 residues. The CDR3 bases are TGTGCCAGCAGTCGTTCGGGACAGGGCACAGATACGCAGTATTTT. This codes for CASSRSGQGTDTQYF.

This clonotype was seen ten or more times. V and J are TRBV7-3 and TRBJ2-3; 10 positions agree with TRBD2. Germline CDR1 reads SGHTA; CDR2 reads FQGTGA. J was trimmed by 2 bases and V by 2 bases; bases with no gene match: 10. This CDR3 has 18 amino acids. In DNA form, the CDR3 reads TGTGCCAGCAGCTTATATCCTAGCGGGGGAGCCGTCACAGATACGCAGTATTTT. Its protein is CASSLYPSGGAVTDTQYF.

A few counts support this clonotype. The rearrangement joins TRBV7-9 to TRBJ1-3; the D is unclear. The CDR3 extends over 13 amino acids. The germline V gene has CDR1 SEHNR and CDR2 FQNEAQ (reference sequence). With 7 bases removed from V and 4 bases from J, the gap between germline ends came to 11 bases. CDR3 nucleotide sequence: TGTGCCAGCACCCCTGTGGGGGGAAACACCATATATTTT. Translating it yields CASTPVGGNTIYF. Looking up the rest from reference TRBV7-9 and TRBJ1-3 gives the full variable domain: DTGVSQNPRHKITKRGQNVTFRCDPISEHNRLYWYRQTLGQGPEFLTYFQNEAQLEKSRLLSDRFSAERPKGSFSTLEIQRTEQGDSAMYLCASTPVGGNTIYFGEGSWLTVV.

This clonotype was seen a handful of times. The CDR3 spells CASSFSSASGGDTGEQYF. DNA for the CDR3: TGTGCCAGCAGCTTCTCTTCGGCTAGCGGGGGCGATACAGGAGAGCAGTACTTC. The V and J genes are TRBV7-6 and TRBJ2-7; 10 bases are shared with TRBD2. Unmatched junction bases numbered 18, after V lost 3 bases and J lost 7 bases. The CDR3 consists of 18 residues. Germline V lookup: CDR1 SGHVS, CDR2 FNYEAQ.

The chain employs TRBV30 and TRBJ1-2; D perhaps matches TRBD1 (6 bases). CDR3 length: 16 amino acids. V lost 3 bases and J 2 bases, leaving 19 bases between the germline ends. CDR1 and CDR2 from the germline V gene are GTSNPN and SVGIG (reference sequence). CDR3 amino acids: CAWSREGGSSNYGYTF. CDR3 DNA: TGTGCCTGGAGCCGTGAGGGGGGCTCTTCGAACTATGGCTACACCTTC.

Many counts were recorded for this clonotype. CDR3 region: CASSPGQGYTDTQYF. CDR3 bases: TGTGCCAGCAGCCCGGGACAGGGGTACACAGATACGCAGTATTTT. V gene TRBV5-4 combines with J gene TRBJ2-3, with 10 positions matching TRBD1. The V gene's germline CDR1 is SGHNT and CDR2 YYREEE (reference sequence). With V trimmed by 4 bases and J by 2 bases, 4 bases remained unmatched. This CDR3 is 15 amino acids long.

This CDR3 is CASSYKFGRGGTEAFF. CDR3 coding DNA: TGTGCCAGCAGTTACAAATTCGGCAGGGGAGGTACTGAAGCTTTCTTT. V is TRBV6-5 and J is TRBJ1-1; tentatively, D is TRBD1 (6 bases). V dropped 2 bases and J dropped 5 bases, with 18 bases sitting between them. Per germline, CDR1 MNHEY and CDR2 SVGAGI. There are 16 residues in the CDR3.